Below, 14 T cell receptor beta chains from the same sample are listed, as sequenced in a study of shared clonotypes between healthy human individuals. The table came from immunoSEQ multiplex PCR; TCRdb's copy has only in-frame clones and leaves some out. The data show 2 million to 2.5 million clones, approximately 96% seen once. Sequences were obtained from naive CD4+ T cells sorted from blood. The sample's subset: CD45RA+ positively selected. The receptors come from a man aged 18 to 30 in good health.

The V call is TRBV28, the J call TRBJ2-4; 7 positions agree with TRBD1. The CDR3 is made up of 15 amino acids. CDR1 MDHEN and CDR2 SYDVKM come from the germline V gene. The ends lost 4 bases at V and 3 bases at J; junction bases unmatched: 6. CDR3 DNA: TGTGCCAGCAGTTCAGGACAGGTAGTCAAAAACATTCAGTACTTC. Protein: CASSSGQVVKNIQYF.

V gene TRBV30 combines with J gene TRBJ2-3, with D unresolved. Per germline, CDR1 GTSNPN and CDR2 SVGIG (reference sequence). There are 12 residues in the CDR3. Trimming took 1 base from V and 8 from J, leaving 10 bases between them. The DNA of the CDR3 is TGTGCCTGGAGTGCCGGAGCTGTTACGCAGTATTTT. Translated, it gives CAWSAGAVTQYF. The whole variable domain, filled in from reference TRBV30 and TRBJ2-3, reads SQTIHQWPATLVQPVGSPLSLECTVEGTSNPNLYWYRQAAGRGLQLLFYSVGIGQISSEVPQNLSASRPQDRQFILSSKKLLLSDSGFYLCAWSAGAVTQYFGPGTRLTVL.

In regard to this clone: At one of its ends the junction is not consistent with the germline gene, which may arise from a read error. CDR3 in amino acids: CASSLSMRAGINF. CDR3 DNA sequence: TGTGCCAGCAGCTTGTCTATGAGGGCGGGAATAAACTTC. The chain combines TRBV7-2 with TRBJ2-5, with a possible D match to TRBD2 (6 bases). CDR1 is SGHTA and CDR2 is FQGNSA in the germline V gene. The CDR3 sequence is 13 residues long.

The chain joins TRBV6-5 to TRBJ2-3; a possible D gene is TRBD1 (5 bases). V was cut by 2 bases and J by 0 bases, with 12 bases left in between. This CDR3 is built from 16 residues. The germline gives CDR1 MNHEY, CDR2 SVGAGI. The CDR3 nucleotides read TGTGCCAGCAGTTACACGACAGCTTCTAGCACAGATACGCAGTATTTT. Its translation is CASSYTTASSTDTQYF.

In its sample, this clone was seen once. The CDR3 nucleotides are TGTGCCAGTAGTATCCCGGGGAGCAGAGGGGAAAAACTGTTTTTT. Protein sequence: CASSIPGSRGEKLFF. The chain combines TRBV19 with TRBJ1-4, with D unclear. V lost 3 bases and J lost 8, with 16 bases in between. Germline V gene lookup returns CDR1 LNHDA and CDR2 SQIVND (reference sequence). The CDR3 runs to 15 residues.

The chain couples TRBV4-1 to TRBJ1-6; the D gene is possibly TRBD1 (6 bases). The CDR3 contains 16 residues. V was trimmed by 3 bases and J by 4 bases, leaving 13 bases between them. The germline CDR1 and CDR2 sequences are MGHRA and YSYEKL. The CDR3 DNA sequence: TGCGCCAGCAGCCACGGCGCAGGGGTGTATAATTCACCCCTCCACTTT. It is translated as CASSHGAGVYNSPLHF.

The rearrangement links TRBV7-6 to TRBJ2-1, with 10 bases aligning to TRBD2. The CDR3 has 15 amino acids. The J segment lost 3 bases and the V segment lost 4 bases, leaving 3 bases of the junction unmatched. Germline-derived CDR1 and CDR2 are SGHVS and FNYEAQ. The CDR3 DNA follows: TGTGCCAGCAGCTCGACTAGCGGGTTCTACAATGAGCAGTTCTTC. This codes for CASSSTSGFYNEQFF.

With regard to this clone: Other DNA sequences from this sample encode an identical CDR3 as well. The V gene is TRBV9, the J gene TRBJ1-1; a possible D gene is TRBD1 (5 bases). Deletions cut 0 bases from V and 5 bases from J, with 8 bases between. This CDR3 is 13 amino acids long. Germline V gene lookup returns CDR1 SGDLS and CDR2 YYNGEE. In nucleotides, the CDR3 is TGTGCCAGCAGCGTAGGAGGGGCGACTGAAGCTTTCTTT. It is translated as CASSVGGATEAFF.

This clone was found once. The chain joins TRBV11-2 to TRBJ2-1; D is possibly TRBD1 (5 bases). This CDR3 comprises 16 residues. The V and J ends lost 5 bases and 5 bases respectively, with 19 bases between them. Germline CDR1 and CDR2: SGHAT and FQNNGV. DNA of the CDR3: TGTGCCAGCAGCCCCGGTGTTTGGGGCGATAACAATGAGCAGTTCTTC. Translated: CASSPGVWGDNNEQFF. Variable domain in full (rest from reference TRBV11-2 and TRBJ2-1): EAGVAQSPRYKIIEKRQSVAFWCNPISGHATLYWYQQILGQGPKLLIQFQNNGVVDDSQLPKDRFSAERLKGVDSTLKIQPAKLEDSAVYLCASSPGVWGDNNEQFFGPGTRLTVL.

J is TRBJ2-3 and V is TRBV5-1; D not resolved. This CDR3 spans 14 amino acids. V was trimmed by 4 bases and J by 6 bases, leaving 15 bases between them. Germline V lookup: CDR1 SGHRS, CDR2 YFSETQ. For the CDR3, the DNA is TGCGCCAGCAGCGGGCGGCTACCTCCCGATACGCAGTATTTT. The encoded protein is CASSGRLPPDTQYF.

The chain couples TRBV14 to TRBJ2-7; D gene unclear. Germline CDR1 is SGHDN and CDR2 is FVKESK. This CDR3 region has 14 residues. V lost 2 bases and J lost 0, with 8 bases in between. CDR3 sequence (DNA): TGTGCCAGCAGCCAAACCGTCTCCTCCTACGAGCAGTACTTC. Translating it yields CASSQTVSSYEQYF.

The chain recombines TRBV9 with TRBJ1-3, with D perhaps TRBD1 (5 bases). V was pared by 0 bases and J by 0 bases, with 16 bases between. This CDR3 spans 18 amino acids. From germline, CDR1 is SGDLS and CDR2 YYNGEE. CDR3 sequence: CASSVAPAGTSSGNTIYF. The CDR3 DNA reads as TGTGCCAGCAGCGTAGCCCCGGCAGGGACGAGCTCTGGAAACACCATATATTTT.

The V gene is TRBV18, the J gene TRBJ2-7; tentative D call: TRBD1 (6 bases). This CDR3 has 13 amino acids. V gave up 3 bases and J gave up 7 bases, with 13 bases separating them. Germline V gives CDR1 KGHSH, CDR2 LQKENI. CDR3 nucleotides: TGTGCCAGCTCACCGGGACAACCGGGGGAGCAGTACTTC. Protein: CASSPGQPGEQYF.

CDR3 nucleotide sequence: TGTGCCAGCAGCTCGAGTAGCGGACTAGCGGGGCGGGTCACAGATACGCAGTATTTT. The encoded protein is CASSSSSGLAGRVTDTQYF. The chain employs TRBV5-6 and TRBJ2-3; TRBD2 matches 12 bases. Germline CDR1 is SGHDT and CDR2 is YYEEEE. V lost 3 bases to trimming and J lost 2 bases; unmatched junction nucleotides: 13. The CDR3 covers 19 residues.